At least ten counts were recorded for the clone carrying this T cell receptor (beta chain). The record originates from a study of spatial heterogeneity in lung cancer. Across the study: Sequences of the beta chain were consistently detected in greater numbers than alpha-chain sequences.

Documented time point: sample taken at primary tumor resection. In each case, whole RNA from tumor, nontumor lung or frozen PBMC was sequenced unsorted. The CDR3 is 14 amino acids. Germline V gives CDR1 SGHRS, CDR2 YFSETQ. The trim removed 4 bases at V and 8 bases at J, leaving 4 bases unmatched. Every TCR cDNA molecule carried a tag that served as a unique molecular identifier. One entry per CDR3 protein, called by TCRdb with MiXCR from the 5' RACE reads. The table shows 50,000 to 55,000 distinct CDR3 sequences, with approximately 7% occurring only once. The J gene is TRBJ2-1, the V gene TRBV5-1; 12 bases align to TRBD1. Sequences were derived from PBMCs, sampled at surgery. This receptor was taken from a female donor with early-stage non-small cell lung cancer. As DNA, the CDR3 is TGCGCCAGCAGCCCGGGACAGGGGGCGTATGAGCAGTTCTTC. It specifies CASSPGQGAYEQFF.